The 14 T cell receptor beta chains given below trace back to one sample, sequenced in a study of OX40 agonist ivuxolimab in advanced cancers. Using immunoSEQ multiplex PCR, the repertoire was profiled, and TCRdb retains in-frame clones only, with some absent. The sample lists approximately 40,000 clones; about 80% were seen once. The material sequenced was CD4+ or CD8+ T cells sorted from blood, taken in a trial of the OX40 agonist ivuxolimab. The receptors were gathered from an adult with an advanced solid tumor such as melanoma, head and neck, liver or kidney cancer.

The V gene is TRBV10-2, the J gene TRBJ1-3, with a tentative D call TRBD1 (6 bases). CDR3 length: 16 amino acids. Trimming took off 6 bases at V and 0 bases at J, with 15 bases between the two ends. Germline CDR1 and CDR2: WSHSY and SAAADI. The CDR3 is CASSQIGQYSGNTIYF. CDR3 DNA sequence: TGCGCCAGCAGCCAGATAGGACAGTACTCTGGAAACACCATATATTTT.

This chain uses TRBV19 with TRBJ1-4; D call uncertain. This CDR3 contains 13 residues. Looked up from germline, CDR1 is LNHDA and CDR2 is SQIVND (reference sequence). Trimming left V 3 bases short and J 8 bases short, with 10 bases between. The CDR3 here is CASSMVRGEKLFF. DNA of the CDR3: TGTGCCAGTAGTATGGTTCGCGGGGAAAAACTGTTTTTT.

This CDR3 is CASRDLAYEQYF. The CDR3 nucleotides are TGTGCCAGCAGGGACTTAGCCTACGAGCAGTACTTC. The gene calls are TRBV6-5 and TRBJ2-7; weak D call: TRBD2 (5 bases). CDR1 MNHEY and CDR2 SVGAGI come from the germline V gene. The CDR3 is made up of 12 amino acids. The V end lost 6 bases, the J end lost 2 bases, and 8 bases lay between the germline ends.

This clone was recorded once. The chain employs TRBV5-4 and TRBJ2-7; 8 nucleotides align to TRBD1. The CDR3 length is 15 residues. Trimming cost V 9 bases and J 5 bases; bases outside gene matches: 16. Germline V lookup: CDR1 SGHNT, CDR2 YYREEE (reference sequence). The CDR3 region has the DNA TGTGCCACAGCAGCGTCCACAGGGGGTGTTAACGAGCAGTACTTC. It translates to CATAASTGGVNEQYF. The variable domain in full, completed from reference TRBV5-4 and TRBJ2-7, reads ETGVTQSPTHLIKTRGQQVTLRCSSQSGHNTVSWYQQALGQGPQFIFQYYREEENGRGNFPPRFSGLQFPNYSSELNVNALELDDSALYLCATAASTGGVNEQYFGPGTRLTVT.

CDR3 residues: CASSRGQTNEKLFF. CDR3 nucleotide sequence: TGTGCCAGCAGCCGAGGGCAGACTAATGAAAAACTGTTTTTT. The chain employs TRBV7-9 and TRBJ1-4; no clear D. This CDR3 comprises 14 residues. Looked up from germline, CDR1 is SEHNR and CDR2 is FQNEAQ (reference sequence). V was pared by 5 bases and J by 2 bases, with 9 bases between.

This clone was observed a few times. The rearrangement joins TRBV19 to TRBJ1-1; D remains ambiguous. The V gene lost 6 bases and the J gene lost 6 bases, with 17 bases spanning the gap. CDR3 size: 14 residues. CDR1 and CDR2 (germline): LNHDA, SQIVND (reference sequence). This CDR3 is CASSRPGSVPEAFF. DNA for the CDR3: TGTGCCAGTAGCCGCCCGGGAAGTGTACCTGAAGCTTTCTTT.

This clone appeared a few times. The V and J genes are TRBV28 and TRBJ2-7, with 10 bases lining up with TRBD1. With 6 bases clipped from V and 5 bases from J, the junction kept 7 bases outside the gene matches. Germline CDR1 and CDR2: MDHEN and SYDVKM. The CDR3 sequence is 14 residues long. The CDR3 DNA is TGTGCCAGCAGCTCTGGGACAGGGGTCCACGAGCAGTACTTC. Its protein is CASSSGTGVHEQYF.

The CDR3 bases are TGCGCCAGCAGCGAGCGGACAGTAGGCTACACCTTC. This gives the protein CASSERTVGYTF. This chain connects TRBV10-2 to TRBJ1-2; D perhaps matches TRBD1 (6 bases). The V end was cut by 6 bases, the J end by 8 bases, with 13 bases between. Germline CDR1 WSHSY, CDR2 SAAADI. The CDR3 sequence is 12 residues long.

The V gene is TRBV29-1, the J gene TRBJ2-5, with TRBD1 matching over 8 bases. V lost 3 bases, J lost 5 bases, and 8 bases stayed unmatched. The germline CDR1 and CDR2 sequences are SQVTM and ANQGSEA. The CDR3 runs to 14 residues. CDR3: CSVEPQGAQETQYF. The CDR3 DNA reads TGCAGCGTTGAGCCGCAGGGGGCACAGGAGACCCAGTACTTC.

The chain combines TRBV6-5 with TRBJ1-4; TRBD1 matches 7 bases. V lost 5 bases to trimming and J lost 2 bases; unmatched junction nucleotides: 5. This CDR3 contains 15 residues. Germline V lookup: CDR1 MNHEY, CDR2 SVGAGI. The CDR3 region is CASSQLQGTNEKLFF. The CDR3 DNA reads TGTGCCAGCAGTCAACTACAGGGGACTAATGAAAAACTGTTTTTT.

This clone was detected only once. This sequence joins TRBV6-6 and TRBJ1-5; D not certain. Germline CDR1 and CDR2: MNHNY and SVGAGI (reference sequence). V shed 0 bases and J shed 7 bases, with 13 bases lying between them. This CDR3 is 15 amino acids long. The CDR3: CASSYSRPRVQPQHF. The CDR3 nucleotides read TGTGCCAGCAGTTACTCGAGGCCCCGGGTCCAGCCCCAGCATTTT.

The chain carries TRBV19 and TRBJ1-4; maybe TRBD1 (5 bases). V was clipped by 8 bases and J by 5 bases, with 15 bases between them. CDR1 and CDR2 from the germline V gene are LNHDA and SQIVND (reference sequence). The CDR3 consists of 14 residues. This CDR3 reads CASSTGFVNEKLFF. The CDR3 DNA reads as TGTGCCAGTTCAACAGGTTTTGTAAATGAAAAACTGTTTTTT.

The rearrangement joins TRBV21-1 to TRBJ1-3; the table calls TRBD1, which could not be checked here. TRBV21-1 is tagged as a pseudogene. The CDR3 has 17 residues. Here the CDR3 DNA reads TGTGCCAGCAGCAAAGGAAGGGGGCGATGGGTGATGGACACCATATATTTT. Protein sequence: CASSKGRGRWVMDTIYF.

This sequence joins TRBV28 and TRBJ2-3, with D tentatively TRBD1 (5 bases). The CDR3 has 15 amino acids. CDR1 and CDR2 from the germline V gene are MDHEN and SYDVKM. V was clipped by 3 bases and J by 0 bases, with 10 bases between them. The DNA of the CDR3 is TGTGCCAGCAGTTTGCAGGGTCCTAGCACAGATACGCAGTATTTT. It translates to CASSLQGPSTDTQYF.